A single sample is the source of the 25 T cell receptor beta chains below, sequenced in a study of T cell responses to AZD1222 COVID-19 vaccine. Generated by immunoSEQ multiplex PCR, the TCRdb table keeps only in-frame clones and is missing some. The sample comprises approximately 120,000 clones, about 88% of which are singletons, and roughly a sixth rests with the top ten. The specimen was peripheral blood, collected on day 0 of AZD1222 vaccination. The receptors were gathered from an adult in good health.

V and J are TRBV30 and TRBJ1-6; a weak D match, TRBD1 (5 bases). In germline, CDR1 is GTSNPN, CDR2 SVGIG (reference sequence). Between the trimmed V and J ends, which lost 3 bases and 7 bases, there was a span of 16 bases. The CDR3 runs to 15 residues. In nucleotides, the CDR3 is TGTGCCTGGAGGGAACTGTGGGGGGTAAATTCACCCCTCCACTTT. This translates into CAWRELWGVNSPLHF.

V gene TRBV11-3 combines with J gene TRBJ1-1, with TRBD1 as a possible D gene (6 bases). Germline V gene sequence: CDR1 SGHNT, CDR2 YENEEA. The V end was cut by 4 bases, the J end by 1 base, with 10 bases between. The CDR3 contains 14 residues. The CDR3 nucleotides read TGTGCCAGCAGCTCAGGACAGAGGAACACTGAAGCTTTCTTT. Translated, it gives CASSSGQRNTEAFF. Looking up the rest from reference TRBV11-3 and TRBJ1-1 gives the full variable domain: EAGVVQSPRYKIIEKKQPVAFWCNPISGHNTLYWYLQNLGQGPELLIRYENEEAVDDSQLPKDRFSAERLKGVDSTLKIQPAELGDSAVYLCASSSGQRNTEAFFGQGTRLTVV.

This rearrangement joins TRBV5-6 to TRBJ1-6; unclear D gene. V gave up 1 base and J gave up 7 bases, with 9 bases separating them. This CDR3 region has 14 residues. CDR1 SGHDT and CDR2 YYEEEE come from the germline V gene. The CDR3 DNA reads as TGTGCCAGCAGCTTGAACCTGGGCAATTCACCCCTCCACTTT. Encoded protein: CASSLNLGNSPLHF.

This clone was detected only once. The genes are TRBV7-2 and TRBJ1-5, with unresolved D. Trimming removed 4 bases at V and 3 bases at J, with 10 bases between. CDR3 length equals 14 residues. Per germline, CDR1 SGHTA and CDR2 FQGNSA. The CDR3 coding sequence is TGTGCCAGCAGCTCTTCCGGGCCCAATCAGCCCCAGCATTTT. This sequence encodes CASSSSGPNQPQHF.

This chain links TRBV5-1 with TRBJ2-7, with a weak D call TRBD1 (6 bases). Germline V gene lookup returns CDR1 SGHRS and CDR2 YFSETQ. The length of the CDR3 is 14 residues. The V end was cut by 4 bases, the J end by 1 base, with 12 bases between. CDR3 amino acids: CASSIETGSYEQYF. The CDR3 nucleotides read TGCGCCAGCAGCATTGAGACAGGATCCTACGAGCAGTACTTC.

The chain is built from TRBV15 and TRBJ2-5; D remains ambiguous. V lost 0 bases to trimming and J lost 7 bases, with 12 bases between them. Germline V CDR1 and CDR2: LNHNV, YYDKDF (reference sequence). The CDR3 is 14 residues long. Written as DNA, the CDR3 is TGTGCCACCAGCAGAGATGTGCGCTTCCGGACCCAGTACTTC. Its translation is CATSRDVRFRTQYF.

This rearrangement joins TRBV7-8 to TRBJ2-7; no reliable D call. This CDR3 comprises 15 residues. Trimming cost V 0 bases and J 4 bases, with 13 bases left between them. Germline values: CDR1 SGHVS, CDR2 FQNEAQ. The chain's CDR3 is CASSLAAGPGYEQYF. DNA of the CDR3: TGTGCCAGCAGCTTAGCCGCAGGCCCCGGGTACGAGCAGTACTTC. The variable domain in full, completed from reference TRBV7-8 and TRBJ2-7, reads GAGVSQSPRYKVAKRGQDVALRCDPISGHVSLFWYQQALGQGPEFLTYFQNEAQLDKSGLPSDRFFAERPEGSVSTLKIQRTQQEDSAVYLCASSLAAGPGYEQYFGPGTRLTVT.

The chain employs TRBV7-2 and TRBJ1-3; D gene ambiguous. CDR1 and CDR2 (germline): SGHTA, FQGNSA. The CDR3 is made up of 16 amino acids. The V and J ends lost 1 base and 3 bases respectively, with 13 bases between them. The CDR3 loop reads CASSLGAGRLGNTIYF. Here the CDR3 DNA reads TGTGCCAGCAGCTTAGGAGCGGGGAGGCTTGGAAACACCATATATTTT.

This chain joins TRBV4-2 and TRBJ2-7; D unresolved. The V gene lost 1 base and the J gene lost 6 bases, with 13 bases spanning the gap. In germline, CDR1 is LGHNA, CDR2 YNFKEQ. The CDR3 consists of 14 residues. The CDR3 loop reads CASSQVMARLEQYF. DNA for the CDR3: TGTGCCAGCAGCCAAGTCATGGCGAGACTCGAGCAGTACTTC.

This chain links TRBV7-2 with TRBJ2-2; TRBD1 agrees at 9 bases. Unmatched junction bases numbered 4, after V lost 8 bases and J lost 0 bases. The CDR3 runs 15 residues. From germline, CDR1 is SGHTA and CDR2 FQGNSA. The CDR3 protein is CASRRDRANTGELFF. CDR3 bases: TGTGCCAGCCGCCGGGACAGGGCGAACACCGGGGAGCTGTTTTTT.

V is TRBV9 and J is TRBJ1-3, with TRBD1 matching 7 bases. The CDR3 has 19 residues. With 4 bases clipped from V and 0 bases from J, the junction kept 16 bases outside the gene matches. Per germline, CDR1 SGDLS and CDR2 YYNGEE. CDR3 nucleotide sequence: TGTGCCAGCAGCCGACAGGGTATACACGTTGATATCTCTGGAAACACCATATATTTT. Its translation is CASSRQGIHVDISGNTIYF.

This sequence joins TRBV6-2 or TRBV6-3 and TRBJ1-1; no clear D. The V end was cut by 4 bases, the J end by 10 bases, with 19 bases between. The CDR3 contains 14 residues. CDR1 and CDR2 (germline): MNHEY, SVGEGT. The CDR3 is CASSSLGPNGIAFF. The CDR3 DNA follows: TGTGCCAGCAGTTCCCTCGGCCCGAACGGGATAGCTTTCTTT.

This clone was picked up a small number of times. V is TRBV4-2 and J is TRBJ2-3; 11 positions match TRBD2. J was trimmed by 7 bases and V by 1 base; bases with no gene match: 7. This CDR3 is 16 amino acids long. Germline CDR1 and CDR2: LGHNA and YNFKEQ. The CDR3 reads CASSQGSGGAINTQYF. DNA for the CDR3: TGTGCCAGCAGCCAAGGTAGCGGGGGGGCTATCAATACGCAGTATTTT.

The chain combines TRBV28 with TRBJ1-1; possibly TRBD1 for D (6 bases). CDR1 MDHEN and CDR2 SYDVKM come from the germline V gene. V lost 3 bases, J lost 5 bases, and 10 bases lay in between. This CDR3 has 13 amino acids. CDR3 region: CASSFQGRTEAFF. In DNA form, the CDR3 reads TGTGCCAGCAGTTTTCAGGGGAGAACTGAAGCTTTCTTT.

The CDR3 here is CASSLLARPVGELFF. The CDR3 DNA reads TGTGCCAGCAGCTTATTGGCTCGTCCGGTCGGGGAGCTGTTTTTT. V gene TRBV7-3 combines with J gene TRBJ2-2; D is undetermined. The V end was cut by 2 bases, the J end by 7 bases, with 14 bases between. Germline V gene data show CDR1 as SGHTA and CDR2 as FQGTGA. The CDR3 length is 15 residues.

The rearrangement joins TRBV6-5 to TRBJ2-7; TRBD2 matches at 8 bases. The trim removed 2 bases at V and 2 bases at J, leaving 2 bases unmatched. The length of the CDR3 is 14 residues. CDR1 is MNHEY, CDR2 SVGAGI, per germline. The CDR3 nucleotides are TGTGCCAGCAGTTACGAGCGGGGGCCCTACGAGCAGTACTTC. Translating it yields CASSYERGPYEQYF.

This clone has more than one count but fewer than ten. The chain has TRBV14 and TRBJ1-1; TRBD1 aligns across 12 bases. The V gene's germline CDR1 is SGHDN and CDR2 FVKESK. This CDR3 is 18 amino acids long. J was trimmed by 5 bases and V by 1 base; bases with no gene match: 11. The CDR3 is CASSQVTFRDRGPTEAFF. The CDR3 DNA is TGTGCCAGCAGCCAAGTTACCTTCCGGGACAGGGGGCCAACTGAAGCTTTCTTT.

The gene calls are TRBV14 and TRBJ2-1; 12 bases line up with TRBD2. The germline V gene has CDR1 SGHDN and CDR2 FVKESK. With V trimmed by 4 bases and J by 10 bases, 11 bases remained unmatched. This CDR3 contains 16 residues. CDR3 nucleotide sequence: TGTGCCAGCAGCCCCCGGCTAGCGGGAGGGCCTCGGGAGCAGTTCTTC. Its protein is CASSPRLAGGPREQFF.

The CDR3 nucleotides are TGCGCCAGCAGAACAGGGCCCACTGAAGCTTTCTTT. Translated, it gives CASRTGPTEAFF. The rearrangement joins TRBV5-1 to TRBJ1-1, with D tentatively TRBD1 (6 bases). The CDR3 covers 12 residues. The V end lost 5 bases, the J end lost 4 bases, and 9 bases lay between the germline ends. In germline, CDR1 is SGHRS, CDR2 YFSETQ. Based on the CDR3 plus reference TRBV5-1 and TRBJ1-1, the full variable domain is KAGVTQTPRYLIKTRGQQVTLSCSPISGHRSVSWYQQTPGQGLQFLFEYFSETQRNKGNFPGRFSGRQFSNSRSEMNVSTLELGDSALYLCASRTGPTEAFFGQGTRLTVV.

This clone was seen a few times. The J gene is TRBJ1-2, the V gene TRBV12-3 or TRBV12-4, with D unclear. CDR3 length equals 13 residues. V gave up 6 bases and J gave up 0 bases, with 8 bases separating them. CDR3 coding DNA: TGTGCCAGCAGCCAGGTGGCTAACTATGGCTACACCTTC. It codes for CASSQVANYGYTF.

V and J are TRBV4-3 and TRBJ2-2; possible D gene TRBD2, 5 bases. Germline V CDR1 and CDR2: LGHNA, YSLEER. The CDR3 extends over 17 amino acids. V was cut by 1 base and J by 0 bases, with 12 bases left in between. The CDR3 is CASSQVSRGANTGELFF. CDR3 sequence (DNA): TGCGCCAGCAGCCAAGTTTCCCGGGGAGCGAACACCGGGGAGCTGTTTTTT.

The chain uses TRBV7-7 and TRBJ1-3, with D unclear. The CDR3 totals 13 residues. V was clipped by 2 bases and J by 3 bases, with 5 bases between them. Germline lookup yields CDR1 SSHAT and CDR2 FNYEAQ (reference sequence). CDR3 coding DNA: TGTGCCAGCAGCTTATCACTTGGAAACACCATATATTTT. It specifies CASSLSLGNTIYF. The full variable domain, in which reference TRBV7-7 and TRBJ1-3 provide the parts outside the CDR3, is GAGVSQSPRYKVTKRGQDVTLRCDPISSHATLYWYQQALGQGPEFLTYFNYEAQPDKSGLPSDRFSAERPEGSISTLTIQRTEQRDSAMYRCASSLSLGNTIYFGEGSWLTVV.

V is TRBV28 and J is TRBJ1-5; weak D call: TRBD1 (5 bases). Deletions cut 6 bases from V and 1 base from J, with 13 bases between. This CDR3 has 15 residues. Per germline, CDR1 MDHEN and CDR2 SYDVKM. CDR3 loop: CASRAGGGSNQPQHF. The CDR3 DNA reads as TGTGCCAGCAGAGCCGGGGGAGGCAGCAATCAGCCCCAGCATTTT.

The genes are TRBV5-1 and TRBJ1-1; 10 bases are shared with TRBD1. Germline CDR1 is SGHRS and CDR2 is YFSETQ. The CDR3 is made up of 14 amino acids. With 4 bases clipped from V and 1 base from J, the junction kept 1 base outside the gene matches. The CDR3 DNA reads as TGCGCCAGCAGCCGGACAGGGGGGAACACTGAAGCTTTCTTT. Encoded protein: CASSRTGGNTEAFF.

The chain employs TRBV5-1 and TRBJ2-1; a possible D gene is TRBD1 (5 bases). CDR3 length: 17 residues. The germline gives CDR1 SGHRS, CDR2 YFSETQ. V was clipped by 7 bases and J by 0 bases, with 20 bases between them. In DNA, the CDR3 is TGCGCCAGCCGCTCAACTGGAAGGGGAAGCTCCTACAATGAGCAGTTCTTC. Its protein is CASRSTGRGSSYNEQFF.